The clone carrying this T cell receptor beta chain occurred many times. Its antigen is as yet unknown. The data originate from a study of CD8 T cells in ankylosing spondylitis. Study-level findings and limits: Within peripheral blood, clones linked to disease were CD8+ and relatively rare. Ankylosing spondylitis blood appeared to be characterized by a TCR beta motif of under ten highly homologous variants.

The V gene lost 6 bases and the J gene lost 3 bases, with 12 bases spanning the gap. The CDR3 contains 14 residues. It was by quantitative 5'-RACE with molecular barcodes that TCR beta libraries were made. One entry per CDR3 protein results from TCRdb running MiXCR on the 5' RACE reads. The repertoire holds roughly 30,000 distinct CDR3 sequences, less than 5.5% seen once, with approximately 1.8% in the top ten. The source of this sequence is a female donor with ankylosing spondylitis or in good health (not recorded which). Sequences were obtained from blood, either unsorted or a sorted T cell fraction (not recorded which). V gene TRBV6-7 combines with J gene TRBJ1-5, with D perhaps matching TRBD1 (6 bases). TRBV6-7 qualifies as an ORF whose function is uncertain. The DNA of the CDR3 is TGTGCCAGCAGCTGCGGACAGTACAATCAGCCCCAGCATTTT. It encodes CASSCGQYNQPQHF.